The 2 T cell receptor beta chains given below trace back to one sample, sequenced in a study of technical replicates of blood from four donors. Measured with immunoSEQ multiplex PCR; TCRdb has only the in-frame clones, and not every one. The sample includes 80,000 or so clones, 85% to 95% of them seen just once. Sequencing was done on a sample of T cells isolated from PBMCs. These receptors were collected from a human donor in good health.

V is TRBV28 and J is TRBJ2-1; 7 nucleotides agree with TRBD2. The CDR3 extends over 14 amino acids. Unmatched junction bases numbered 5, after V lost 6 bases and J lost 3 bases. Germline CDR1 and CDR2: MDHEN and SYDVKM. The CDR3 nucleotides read TGTGCCAGCAGCGGGAGGAATCTCTACAATGAGCAGTTCTTC. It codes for CASSGRNLYNEQFF.

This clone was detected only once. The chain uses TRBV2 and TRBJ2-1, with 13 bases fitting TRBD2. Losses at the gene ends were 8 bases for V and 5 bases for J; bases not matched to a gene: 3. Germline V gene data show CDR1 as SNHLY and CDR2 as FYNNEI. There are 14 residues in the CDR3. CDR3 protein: CASGLAGDHNEQFF. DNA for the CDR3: TGTGCCAGCGGACTAGCGGGAGACCACAATGAGCAGTTCTTC.